The 3 T cell receptor beta chains below come from one sample, sequenced in a study of cytomegalovirus exposure and HLA in healthy donors. 60 Vbeta and 13 Jbeta primers were used in PCR. Profiled with immunoSEQ multiplex PCR; TCRdb holds only in-frame clones, not every one. Of roughly 90,000 clones listed, under 80% are singletons. The sequenced sample was PBMCs. Receptors were obtained from a man younger than 40 in good health and CMV-seropositive.

The rearrangement joins TRBV6-4 to TRBJ1-3; D not resolved. CDR1 is MRHNA and CDR2 is SNTAGT in the germline V gene. There are 16 residues in the CDR3. Between the trimmed V and J ends, which lost 2 bases and 4 bases, there was a span of 15 bases. CDR3 DNA sequence: TGTGCCAGCAGTGACCCGAGCAGGCGAGAAGGAAACACCATATATTTT. As protein: CASSDPSRREGNTIYF.

The chain has TRBV7-6 and TRBJ1-4, with a weak D call TRBD1 (6 bases). Trimming cost V 5 bases and J 0 bases, with 13 bases left between them. This CDR3 has 16 amino acids. The germline V gene encodes CDR1 SGHVS and CDR2 FNYEAQ. The chain's CDR3 is CASSLTGPTTNEKLFF. CDR3 nucleotides: TGTGCCAGCAGCCTTACAGGGCCCACAACTAATGAAAAACTGTTTTTT.

This chain's CDR3 is CASSEGEASNQPQHF. CDR3 bases: TGTGCCAGCTCCGAGGGTGAGGCTAGCAATCAGCCCCAGCATTTT. The chain couples TRBV18 to TRBJ1-5, with D uncertain. CDR3 length: 15 residues. CDR1 and CDR2 (germline): KGHSH, LQKENI. V lost 6 bases and J lost 0, with 12 bases in between. Full variable domain (outside the CDR3, taken from reference TRBV18 and TRBJ1-5): NAGVMQNPRHLVRRRGQEARLRCSPMKGHSHVYWYRQLPEEGLKFMVYLQKENIIDESGMPKERFSAEFPKEGPSILRIQQVVRGDSAAYFCASSEGEASNQPQHFGDGTRLSIL.